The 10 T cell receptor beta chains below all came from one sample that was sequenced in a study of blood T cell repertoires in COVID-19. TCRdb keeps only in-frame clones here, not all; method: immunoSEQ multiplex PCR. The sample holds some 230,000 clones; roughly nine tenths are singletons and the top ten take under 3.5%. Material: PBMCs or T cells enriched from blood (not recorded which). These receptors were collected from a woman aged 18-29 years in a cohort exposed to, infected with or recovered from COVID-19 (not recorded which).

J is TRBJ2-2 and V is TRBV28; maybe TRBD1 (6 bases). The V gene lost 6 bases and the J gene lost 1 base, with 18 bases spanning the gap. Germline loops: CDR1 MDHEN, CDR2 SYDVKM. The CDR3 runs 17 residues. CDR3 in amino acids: CASRLPAGVQNTGELFF. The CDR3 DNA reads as TGTGCCAGCAGGCTCCCCGCAGGGGTTCAGAACACCGGGGAGCTGTTTTTT.

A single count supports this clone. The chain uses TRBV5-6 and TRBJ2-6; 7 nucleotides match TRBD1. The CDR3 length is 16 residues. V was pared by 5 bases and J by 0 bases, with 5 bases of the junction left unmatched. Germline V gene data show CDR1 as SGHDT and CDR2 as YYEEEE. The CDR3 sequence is CASRTGVDSGANVLTF. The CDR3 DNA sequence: TGTGCCAGCAGAACAGGGGTTGACTCTGGGGCCAACGTCCTGACTTTC.

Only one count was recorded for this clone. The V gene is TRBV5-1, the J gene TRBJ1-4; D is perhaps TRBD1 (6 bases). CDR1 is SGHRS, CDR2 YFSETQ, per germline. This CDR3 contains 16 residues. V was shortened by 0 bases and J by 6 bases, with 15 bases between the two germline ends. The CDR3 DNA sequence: TGCGCCAGCAGCTTGGGTTTCCAGGGGCAGGATGAAAAACTGTTTTTT. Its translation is CASSLGFQGQDEKLFF.

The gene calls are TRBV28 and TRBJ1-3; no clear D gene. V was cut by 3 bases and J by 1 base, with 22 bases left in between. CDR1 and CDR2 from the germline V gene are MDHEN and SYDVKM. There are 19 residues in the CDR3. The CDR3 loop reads CASSFAGYLPVGSGNTIYF. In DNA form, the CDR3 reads TGTGCCAGCAGTTTTGCGGGGTATCTGCCTGTAGGTTCTGGAAACACCATATATTTT.

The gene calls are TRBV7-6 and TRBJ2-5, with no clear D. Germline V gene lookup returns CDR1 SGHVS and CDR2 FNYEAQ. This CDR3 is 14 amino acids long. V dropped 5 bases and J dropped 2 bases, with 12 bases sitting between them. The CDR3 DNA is TGTGCCAGCAGCCCAGTGGTACAGCAAGAGACCCAGTACTTC. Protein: CASSPVVQQETQYF.

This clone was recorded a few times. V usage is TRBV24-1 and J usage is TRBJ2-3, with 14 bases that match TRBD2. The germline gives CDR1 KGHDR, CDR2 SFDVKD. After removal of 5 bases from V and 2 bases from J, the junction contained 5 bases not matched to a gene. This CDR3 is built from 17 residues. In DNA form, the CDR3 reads TGTGCCACCAGTGGACTAGCGGGGGGGCCTGACACAGATACGCAGTATTTT. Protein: CATSGLAGGPDTDTQYF.

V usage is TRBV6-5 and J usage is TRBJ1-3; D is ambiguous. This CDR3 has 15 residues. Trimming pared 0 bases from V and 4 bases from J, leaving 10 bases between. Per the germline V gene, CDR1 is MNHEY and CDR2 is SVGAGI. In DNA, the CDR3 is TGTGCCAGCAGTTACTCGTTGGGCCCCGGAAACACCATATATTTT. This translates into CASSYSLGPGNTIYF.

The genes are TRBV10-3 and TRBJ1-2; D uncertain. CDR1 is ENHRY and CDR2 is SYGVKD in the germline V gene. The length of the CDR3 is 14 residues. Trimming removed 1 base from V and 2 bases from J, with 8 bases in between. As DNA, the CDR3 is TGTGCCATCAGTGAGTTTCAACAGAACTATGGCTACACCTTC. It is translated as CAISEFQQNYGYTF.

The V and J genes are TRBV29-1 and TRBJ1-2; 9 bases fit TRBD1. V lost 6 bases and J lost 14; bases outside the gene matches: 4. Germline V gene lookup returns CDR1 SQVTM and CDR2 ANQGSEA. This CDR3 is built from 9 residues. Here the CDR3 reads CSVDRGRTF. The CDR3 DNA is TGCAGCGTGGACAGGGGTAGGACCTTC.

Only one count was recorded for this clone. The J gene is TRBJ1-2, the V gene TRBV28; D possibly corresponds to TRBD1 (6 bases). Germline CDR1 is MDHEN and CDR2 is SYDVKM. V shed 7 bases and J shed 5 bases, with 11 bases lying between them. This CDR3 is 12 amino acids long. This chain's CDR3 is CASTSQGYGYTF. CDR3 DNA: TGTGCCAGCACCTCACAGGGATATGGCTACACCTTC.